The entry below gives a single T cell receptor beta chain sequence along with its context. Clones were read by immunoSEQ multiplex PCR, and TCRdb kept only the in-frame ones, dropping some. The sample has fewer than 110,000 clones; about 88% are singletons. The CDR3 covers 13 residues. The germline V gene has CDR1 SNHLY and CDR2 FYNNEI. Trimming removed 7 bases from V and 0 bases from J; junction bases left unmatched: 2. The sample comes from a study of blood T cell repertoires in COVID-19. This clonotype was obtained from a human donor in a cohort sampled during active COVID-19. The V and J genes are TRBV2 and TRBJ1-1, with TRBD1 matching over 7 bases. Sequencing was carried out using peripheral blood. In nucleotides, the CDR3 is TGTGCCAGCACCGGACAGGTGAACACTGAAGCTTTCTTT. It translates to CASTGQVNTEAFF.